The entry below describes one T cell receptor (beta chain). What it binds is not known. A multiplex PCR was run with 60 Vbeta primers and 13 Jbeta primers. Using immunoSEQ multiplex PCR, the repertoire was profiled, and TCRdb retains in-frame clones only, with some absent. The sample lists more than 100,000 clones, 60% to 75% seen once, with approximately 6% in the top ten. These data belong to a study of cytomegalovirus exposure and HLA in healthy donors. In the study overall: When 350 to 500 donors were genotyped, just over 80% of them were found to fall in the Caucasian-associated ancestry cluster. Findings of the study overall: V segments that were indistinguishable, TRBV6-2 and TRBV6-3 among them, were omitted from analysis.

V shed 0 bases and J shed 4 bases, with 16 bases lying between them. Germline values: CDR1 SGHNT, CDR2 YENEEA. The CDR3 totals 16 residues. The sample was PBMCs. This TCR was recovered from a woman aged 45 to 65 in good health and CMV-seropositive. This sequence joins TRBV11-3 and TRBJ2-7; tentatively, D is TRBD1 (5 bases). The DNA for the CDR3 is TGTGCCAGCAGCTTAGATAGTATCGCAGGGATGTACGAGCAGTACTTC. Protein product: CASSLDSIAGMYEQYF.